These 20 T cell receptor beta chains came from one sample sequenced in a study of response to subunit inactivated influenza vaccine. From the RT-PCR reads, TCRdb called clonotypes with MiXCR, one entry per CDR3 protein. Here the sample spans more than 500,000 distinct CDR3 sequences, around 10% being singletons. These data were also filed under a second study, of T cells expressing NK-cell markers. That work contributes: Beta-chain TCR cDNA was generated via 5'RACE template switching with UMIs.

This sample comprised PBMCs from blood, obtained on the day of vaccination. The receptors originated from a man aged 45-65 years who received an inactivated influenza vaccine.

The gene calls are TRBV2 and TRBJ2-1, with D possibly TRBD2 on 6 matching bases. Per germline, CDR1 SNHLY and CDR2 FYNNEI. CDR3 length equals 16 residues. The V gene lost 4 bases and the J gene lost 2 bases, with 15 bases spanning the gap. The CDR3 here is CASSAETRVTYNEQFF. DNA for the CDR3: TGTGCCAGCAGTGCCGAGACTAGGGTAACCTACAATGAGCAGTTCTTC.

V is TRBV5-1 and J is TRBJ1-2, with 9 bases lining up with TRBD1. With V trimmed by 3 bases and J by 5 bases, 11 bases remained unmatched. The germline V gene has CDR1 SGHRS and CDR2 YFSETQ. This CDR3 contains 16 residues. Written as DNA, the CDR3 is TGCGCCAGCAGCTCCCGTGGGACAGGGTCCCTATATGGCTACACCTTC. This translates into CASSSRGTGSLYGYTF.

This clonotype was seen repeatedly, ten times or more. The CDR3 nucleotides read TGTGCCAGCAGCGCCCTGGGGACAGGGTTCGAGCAGTACTTC. Its protein product is CASSALGTGFEQYF. V usage is TRBV9 and J usage is TRBJ2-7, with 9 bases that match TRBD1. This CDR3 has 14 amino acids. CDR1 is SGDLS and CDR2 is YYNGEE in the germline V gene. V shed 3 bases, J shed 6 bases, and the junction held 7 bases outside the gene matches.

The chain carries TRBV3-1 and TRBJ2-5; D is unclear. V was trimmed by 1 base and J by 5 bases, leaving 5 bases between them. Germline CDR1 LGHDT, CDR2 YNNKEL (reference sequence). The CDR3 spans 12 residues. CDR3 DNA sequence: TGTGCCAGCAGCCAAGGTCAGGAGACCCAGTACTTC. Translation: CASSQGQETQYF.

The chain combines TRBV11-2 with TRBJ1-1; D is undetermined. The CDR3 is 14 residues long. Per the germline V gene, CDR1 is SGHAT and CDR2 is FQNNGV. Trimming took off 4 bases at V and 0 bases at J, with 9 bases between the two ends. The CDR3 bases are TGTGCCAGCAGCTCGCTCCCAATGAACACTGAAGCTTTCTTT. The encoded protein is CASSSLPMNTEAFF.

This clonotype showed up just a few times. The V call is TRBV7-2, the J call TRBJ1-2, with D tentatively TRBD1 (6 bases). Trimming shortened V by 1 base and J by 7 bases, and 19 bases separated the two germline ends. The CDR3 runs to 16 residues. The germline V gene has CDR1 SGHTA and CDR2 FQGNSA. The CDR3 protein is CASSLGGTFLRGGYTF. In nucleotides, the CDR3 is TGTGCCAGCAGCTTAGGGGGGACATTTCTCCGAGGTGGCTACACCTTC.

V gene TRBV20-1 combines with J gene TRBJ2-3, with TRBD2 identical over 7 bases. Trimming took 1 base from V and 6 from J; bases not matched to a gene: 7. The CDR3 runs 14 residues. Germline-derived CDR1 and CDR2 are DFQATT and SNEGSKA (reference sequence). The CDR3 spells CSARAGRELDTQYF. The DNA for the CDR3 is TGCAGTGCTAGAGCCGGGCGGGAGTTGGATACGCAGTATTTT.

This clonotype showed up many times. The V and J genes are TRBV5-1 and TRBJ2-1, with 9 positions matching TRBD2. With V trimmed by 3 bases and J by 3 bases, 4 bases remained unmatched. CDR1 SGHRS and CDR2 YFSETQ come from the germline V gene. This CDR3 spans 15 amino acids. The CDR3 DNA reads as TGCGCCAGCAGCTCTCTAGCGGGGAACTACAATGAGCAGTTCTTC. Its protein product is CASSSLAGNYNEQFF.

This rearrangement joins TRBV19 to TRBJ2-7; 9 bases map to TRBD1. The CDR3 spans 17 residues. V lost 0 bases to trimming and J lost 1 base; unmatched junction nucleotides: 7. Germline-derived CDR1 and CDR2 are LNHDA and SQIVND (reference sequence). CDR3 residues: CASSIDLWTGESYEQYF. The CDR3 bases are TGTGCCAGTAGTATAGATCTTTGGACAGGGGAGTCCTACGAGCAGTACTTC.

This clonotype was seen ten or more times. The rearrangement links TRBV28 to TRBJ2-2; 9 positions agree with TRBD2. The CDR3 spans 15 residues. Germline values: CDR1 MDHEN, CDR2 SYDVKM. Trimming at V came to 5 bases and at J to 6 bases, leaving 7 bases not matched to a gene. CDR3 DNA sequence: TGTGCCAGCAGTCGAGCGGGAGGCCTCGCCGGGGAGCTGTTTTTT. As protein: CASSRAGGLAGELFF.

This clonotype was found a few times. The chain combines TRBV7-2 with TRBJ2-2, with 10 bases aligning to TRBD1. From germline, CDR1 is SGHTA and CDR2 FQGNSA. This CDR3 has 16 amino acids. V lost 5 bases to trimming and J lost 4 bases; unmatched junction nucleotides: 7. CDR3: CASSPRDRGSTGELFF. CDR3 nucleotides: TGTGCCAGCAGCCCCCGGGACAGGGGAAGCACCGGGGAGCTGTTTTTT.

As to this clonotype: Possible read error: a much larger clone is one base away. The rearrangement joins TRBV7-9 to TRBJ1-1, with TRBD1 matching over 7 bases. Germline V lookup: CDR1 SEHNR, CDR2 FQNEAQ (reference sequence). J was trimmed by 4 bases and V by 3 bases; bases with no gene match: 5. The CDR3 runs to 14 residues. Written as DNA, the CDR3 is TGTGCCAGCAGCTTCGGGACAGTGAGCACTGAAGCTTTCTTT. This translates into CASSFGTVSTEAFF. Based on the CDR3 plus reference TRBV7-9 and TRBJ1-1, the full variable domain is DTGVSQNPRHKITKRGQNVTFRCDPISEHNRLYWYRQTLGQGPEFLTYFQNEAQLEKSRLLSDRFSAERPKGSFSTLEIQRTEQGDSAMYLCASSFGTVSTEAFFGQGTRLTVV.

This clonotype has just a few counts. The CDR3 loop reads CASSSQADTQYF. The CDR3, as DNA: TGTGCCAGCAGTTCGCAGGCGGATACGCAGTATTTT. The rearrangement links TRBV6-5 to TRBJ2-3; no reliable D call. From germline, CDR1 is MNHEY and CDR2 SVGAGI. The CDR3 has 12 amino acids. The V end was cut by 4 bases, the J end by 6 bases, with 8 bases between.

This clonotype has at least ten counts. V gene TRBV4-3 combines with J gene TRBJ2-7; 9 bases align to TRBD2. From germline, CDR1 is LGHNA and CDR2 YSLEER. There are 16 residues in the CDR3. Trimming removed 0 bases from V and 3 bases from J; junction bases left unmatched: 6. The CDR3 nucleotides are TGCGCCAGCAGCCAAGATACGGGACTAGCAGGCTACGAGCAGTACTTC. It encodes CASSQDTGLAGYEQYF.

This clonotype was detected a few times. The chain employs TRBV12-3 or TRBV12-4 and TRBJ2-1; D uncertain. The CDR3 runs 12 residues. The V end lost 2 bases, the J end lost 8 bases, and 7 bases lay between the germline ends. The CDR3 reads CASSLSLHEQFF. CDR3 coding DNA: TGTGCCAGCAGTTTATCCCTGCATGAGCAGTTCTTC.

This rearrangement joins TRBV20-1 to TRBJ2-4; D may be TRBD1 (6 bases). CDR3 length equals 15 residues. In germline, CDR1 is DFQATT, CDR2 SNEGSKA (reference sequence). V was cut by 1 base and J by 0 bases, with 10 bases left in between. CDR3 coding DNA: TGCAGTGCTAGAGTGGGGACAATAGCCAAAAACATTCAGTACTTC. Its translation: CSARVGTIAKNIQYF.

The sample holds many counts of this clonotype. The chain has TRBV29-1 and TRBJ2-7; 8 nucleotides align to TRBD2. Germline V lookup: CDR1 SQVTM, CDR2 ANQGSEA. CDR3 length: 12 residues. With 5 bases clipped from V and 3 bases from J, the junction kept 3 bases outside the gene matches. The CDR3 nucleotides read TGCAGCGTTCGGGAGGGGATCTACGAGCAGTACTTC. This translates into CSVREGIYEQYF.

This clonotype came up many times. The chain combines TRBV5-1 with TRBJ2-1; D gene uncertain. Trimming left V 0 bases short and J 6 bases short, with 7 bases between. Germline V gene lookup returns CDR1 SGHRS and CDR2 YFSETQ. The CDR3 consists of 13 residues. CDR3 region: CASSLAASNEQFF. CDR3 DNA: TGCGCCAGCAGCTTGGCCGCTAGCAATGAGCAGTTCTTC.

This clonotype was seen a few times. The J gene is TRBJ2-2, the V gene TRBV3-1; no reliable D call. Germline lookup yields CDR1 LGHDT and CDR2 YNNKEL (reference sequence). Trimming cost V 1 base and J 4 bases, with 10 bases left between them. CDR3 length equals 15 residues. The CDR3 region is CASSQGLGVTGELFF. CDR3 bases: TGTGCCAGCAGCCAAGGGTTAGGCGTCACCGGGGAGCTGTTTTTT. The full variable domain, with the rest looked up from reference TRBV3-1 and TRBJ2-2, is DTAVSQTPKYLVTQMGNDKSIKCEQNLGHDTMYWYKQDSKKFLKIMFSYNNKELIINETVPNRFSPKSPDKAHLNLHINSLELGDSAVYFCASSQGLGVTGELFFGEGSRLTVL.

The chain recombines TRBV7-2 with TRBJ2-7; D may correspond to TRBD1 or TRBD2 (5 bases each). Per germline, CDR1 SGHTA and CDR2 FQGNSA. The CDR3 is 16 amino acids. Trimming stripped 1 base from V and 3 bases from J, with 16 bases between. CDR3 coding DNA: TGTGCCAGCAGCTTAGAGGGGCTAGCAAGTCGCTACGAGCAGTACTTC. Translating gives CASSLEGLASRYEQYF.